This T cell receptor beta chain is from a study of cytomegalovirus exposure and HLA in healthy donors. Overall study results and limits: Segments of the TCR beta V type were, in most cases, productive about 87% or about 30% of the time in an earlier analysis. Per published reports, the classifier diagnosed cytomegalovirus status with high specificity and sensitivity.

In nominal health when sampled, donors likely had unrecorded immune exposures nonetheless. The PCR contained 60 Vbeta and 13 Jbeta primers. Original processing notes: Per a later analysis, the number of unique TCR beta chains was around 80 million, of which 10 million to 11 million were shared. Here immunoSEQ multiplex PCR was the method, and the copy in TCRdb shows in-frame clones only, minus some. D and trimming come from the DNA, and the V and J calls and clone size come from that table. The specimen's table records tens of thousands of clones. On this clone: Its target is not known.

This CDR3 spans 14 amino acids. Trimming stripped 0 bases from V and 6 bases from J, with 13 bases between. Germline CDR1 is SGHNT and CDR2 is YYREEE (reference sequence). The sequence came from a man younger than 35 in good health and CMV-seropositive. The sample comprised PBMCs. The genes are TRBV5-4 and TRBJ2-7; no clear D. CDR3 sequence reads: CASSLDPSGSEQYF. CDR3 nucleotides: TGTGCCAGCAGCTTGGACCCCTCAGGCTCCGAGCAGTACTTC.